This T cell receptor beta chain was documented in a study of blood T cell repertoires in COVID-19. About the study: There were acute and convalescent COVID-19 samples, and they came from the United States, Italy and Spain. PBMCs, B-cell-depleted T cells, or T cells provided the cDNA or gDNA that made up the material.

In the study's own analysis: Cell counts per sample came from amplifying reference gene primers. Measured with immunoSEQ multiplex PCR; TCRdb has only the in-frame clones, and not every one. The DNA gave D and trimming, while V, J and clone size come from that table. Of about 240,000 clones listed, 87% are singletons. CDR1 SEHNR and CDR2 FQNEAQ come from the germline V gene (reference sequence). Trimming stripped 5 bases from V and 0 bases from J, with 10 bases between. The CDR3 is 15 amino acids. The rearrangement uses TRBV7-9 and TRBJ2-2; D unclear. Sequences were obtained from peripheral blood. The TCR comes from a man aged 60 to 75 who had recovered from COVID-19. CDR3 loop: CASSPSRANTGELFF. The CDR3 nucleotides are TGTGCCAGCAGCCCCTCGCGCGCGAACACCGGGGAGCTGTTTTTT.